The clone carrying this T cell receptor (beta chain) has more than one count but fewer than ten. This sample was included in a study of identical twins. The CDR3 runs 15 residues. The V end was cut by 1 base, the J end by 0 bases, with 8 bases between. Germline V gene lookup returns CDR1 SGHRS and CDR2 YFSETQ. TCRdb processed the 5' RACE reads anew with MiXCR; each CDR3 protein has one entry. The table has hundreds of thousands of distinct CDR3 sequences, 18% seen once. The same data also went into a second study, on T cells expressing NK-cell markers.

Sequenced input: PBMCs. The clonotype was recovered from a woman between 18 and 29 years old in good health. The chain links TRBV5-1 to TRBJ2-1; D unclear. DNA for the CDR3: TGCGCCAGCAGCTTGTCCCTGAGCTCCTACAATGAGCAGTTCTTC. Translated, it gives CASSLSLSSYNEQFF. Supplemented by reference TRBV5-1 and TRBJ2-1, the full variable domain reads KAGVTQTPRYLIKTRGQQVTLSCSPISGHRSVSWYQQTPGQGLQFLFEYFSETQRNKGNFPGRFSGRQFSNSRSEMNVSTLELGDSALYLCASSLSLSSYNEQFFGPGTRLTVL.